The sequence of this T cell receptor beta chain was determined in a study of tumor-infiltrating lymphocytes in primary liver carcinoma (dated by TCRdb to the late 2010s). Notes on the research overall: Hepatocellular carcinoma (four) or combined HCC and intrahepatic cholangiocarcinoma (one) was present in the five patients, who were three men and two women aged 30 to 69 years. The tumors of the five patients were staged as T1-T3 N0M0, with maximum diameters ranging from roughly 4.2 to 10 cm. A total of around 35 specimens from 5 patients went through TCRbeta repertoire sequencing, namely 25 tumor regions, 5 adjacent noncancerous liver tissues and 5 peripheral blood samples. The roughly 27 tumor region samples were profiled with Agilent mRNA microarrays so that TCRbeta repertoire diversity could be related to the local molecular phenotype. Roughly 3.5 to 8 million productive TCRbeta reads were obtained per sample, and no significant difference in read depth was found between tissue types. Reproducibility between technical replicate repertoires was high, with correlation coefficients above 0.95 and mean shared-clone rates about 0.89. The study combined TCRbeta repertoire sequencing, expression microarrays and whole-exome sequencing across five regions of each liver tumor, with adjacent normal tissue and blood.

Its CDR3 holds 12 amino acids, cysteine through phenylalanine. Of the read, only the CDR3 DNA is kept; its 36 bases are in frame from base 1. From a lookup of the germline V gene, CDR1 and CDR2 are SGHAT and FQNNGV. Without any cell sorting, total RNA and DNA were extracted together from approximately 20-30 mg of bulk tissue using the AllPrep DNA/RNA mini kit. Between late 2015 and 2016, about five patients in China with histopathologically diagnosed primary liver carcinoma had their tumors surgically resected. At the time of sampling, the patients were treatment-naive and had chronic HBV infection. Each tumor was sampled at five spatially separated regions: the tumor centre plus the superior, inferior, left-lateral and right-lateral poles. According to histology, viable tumor cells made up more than 80% of every tumor sample. Fresh tumor and adjacent tissue pieces were bisected, with one half stored in RNAlater at -80 degrees C and the other half sent for histology.

Findings and caveats that apply to the study as a whole: Because the samples were bulk and unsorted, CD4+ and CD8+ T cell repertoires could not be compared. Just about 7-25% of top clones turned up in all five regions of a tumor, which suggests spatial heterogeneity among tumor-infiltrating T cells. The top 250 clones made up a significantly larger repertoire fraction in tumors than in blood (p = 0.039). Only the TCR beta chain was sequenced, which likely underestimates true repertoire diversity because unpaired alpha chains were not captured. With just four to six patients in the study, the authors point out that the findings should be validated in a larger study. Consistent with antigen-driven expansion, pairs of tumor regions showed higher repertoire overlap (mean around 36%) than either tumor-adjacent pairs (around 17%) or tumor-blood pairs (approximately 15%).

Starting from approximately 460 ng total RNA, TCRbeta-specific cDNA was produced by reverse transcription with a constant-region primer and ProtoScript II reverse transcriptase. Construction of the TCRbeta libraries relied on three nested rounds of multiplex PCR, following a slightly modified ARM-PCR procedure. Multiplex TRBV1-TRBV30 forward primers and a Cbeta reverse primer were used in the first two PCR rounds, each of which was run for around 9 cycles. Sample barcodes and Illumina adapters were added in a final 25-cycle PCR with Deep VentR polymerase. Before sequencing, amplicons of 200-500 bp were purified from gel using a QIAquick gel extraction kit. TCRbeta amplicons were sequenced on an Illumina HiSeq 2500 with 250-bp paired-end reads. In the source study's methods: Trimmomatic v0.33 was used to quality-trim the reads, and FLASH v1.2.11 was used to merge paired reads so that full CDR3 sequences could be recovered. MiGEC v1.2.1b assigned V, D and J germline segments to the rearranged TCRbeta sequences. VDJtools v1.0.0 computed clonotype statistics and Shannon-Wiener diversity indices. Except for diversity analysis, only the 250 most abundant clonotypes of each sample were used in subsequent analyses to reduce sampling bias. The public sequencing data were trimmed at Q25 with fastp and processed into clonotypes with MiXCR by TCRdb, which kept only in-frame beta chains. A single entry per CDR3 protein holds the most common genes and DNA from its merged rows. The V and J calls reflect TCRdb's pipeline rather than the authors' work. The sample table contains some 120,000 distinct CDR3 sequences; only one count was recorded for about 68% of them. Roughly a tenth of the sample is taken by the ten largest.

Concerning this clonotype itself: The clone's antigen remains unknown. At one end, the junction sequence differs from germline, possibly due to a read error.

Sequencing used liver tumor tissue from sampling region 1. The cell subset or site label here, explained by the study, means: tumor region T1, superior pole. The chain links TRBV11-2 with TRBJ2-2, and the D gene may be TRBD2, 5 bases matching. This clonotype was sampled from a woman in her sixties or seventies with primary liver carcinoma and hepatitis B virus infection. The DNA sequence is as follows: TGTGCTAGCAGCTTACTTGTCGGGGAGATGTTTTTT. This translates into CASSLLVGEMFF.